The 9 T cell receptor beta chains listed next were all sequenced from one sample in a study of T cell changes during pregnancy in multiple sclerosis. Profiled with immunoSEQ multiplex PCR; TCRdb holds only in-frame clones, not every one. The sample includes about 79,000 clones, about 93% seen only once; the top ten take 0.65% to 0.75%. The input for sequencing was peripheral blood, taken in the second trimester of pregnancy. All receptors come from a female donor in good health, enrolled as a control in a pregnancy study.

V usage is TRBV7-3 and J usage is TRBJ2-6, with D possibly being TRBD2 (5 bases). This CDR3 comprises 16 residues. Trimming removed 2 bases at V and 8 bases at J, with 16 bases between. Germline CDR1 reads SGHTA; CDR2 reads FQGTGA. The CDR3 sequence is CASSLWPRRGTNVLTF. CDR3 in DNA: TGTGCCAGCAGCTTATGGCCCAGGAGAGGGACCAACGTCCTGACTTTC. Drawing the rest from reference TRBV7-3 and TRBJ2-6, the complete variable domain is GAGVSQTPSNKVTEKGKYVELRCDPISGHTALYWYRQSLGQGPEFLIYFQGTGAADDSGLPNDRFFAVRPEGSVSTLKIQRTERGDSAVYLCASSLWPRRGTNVLTFGAGSRLTVL.

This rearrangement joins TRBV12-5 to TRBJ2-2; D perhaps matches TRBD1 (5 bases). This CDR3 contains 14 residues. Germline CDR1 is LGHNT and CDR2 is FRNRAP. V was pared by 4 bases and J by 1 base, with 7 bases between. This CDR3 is CASGSGLNTGELFF. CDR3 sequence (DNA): TGTGCTAGTGGTTCAGGGCTGAACACCGGGGAGCTGTTTTTT.

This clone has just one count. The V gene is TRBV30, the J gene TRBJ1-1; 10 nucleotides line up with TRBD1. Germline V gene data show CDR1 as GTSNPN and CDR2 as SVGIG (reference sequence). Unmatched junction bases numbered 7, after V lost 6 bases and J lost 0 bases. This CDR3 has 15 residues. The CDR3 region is CACRDRGVLNTEAFF. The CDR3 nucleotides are TGTGCCTGTAGGGACAGGGGAGTTCTGAACACTGAAGCTTTCTTT.

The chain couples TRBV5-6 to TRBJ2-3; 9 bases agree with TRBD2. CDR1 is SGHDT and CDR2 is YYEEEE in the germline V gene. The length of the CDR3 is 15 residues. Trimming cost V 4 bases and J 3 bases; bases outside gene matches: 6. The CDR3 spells CASSPLTSGTDTQYF. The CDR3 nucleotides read TGTGCCAGCAGCCCCCTGACTAGCGGTACAGATACGCAGTATTTT. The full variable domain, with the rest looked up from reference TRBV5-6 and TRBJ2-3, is DAGVTQSPTHLIKTRGQQVTLRCSPKSGHDTVSWYQQALGQGPQFIFQYYEEEERQRGNFPDRFSGHQFPNYSSELNVNALLLGDSALYLCASSPLTSGTDTQYFGPGTRLTVL.

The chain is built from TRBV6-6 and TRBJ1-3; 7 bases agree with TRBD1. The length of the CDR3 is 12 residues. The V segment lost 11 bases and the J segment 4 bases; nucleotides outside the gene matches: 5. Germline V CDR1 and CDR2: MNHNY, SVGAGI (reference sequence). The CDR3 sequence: CAASGGGNTIYF. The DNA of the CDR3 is TGTGCCGCCTCAGGGGGAGGAAACACCATATATTTT.

CDR3 in amino acids: CASSQGQDRPELFF. The CDR3 coding sequence is TGTGCCAGCAGCCAAGGACAGGACAGGCCGGAACTGTTTTTT. The chain is built from TRBV4-2 and TRBJ1-4; TRBD1 matches at 7 bases. The V segment lost 1 base and the J segment 12 bases; nucleotides outside the gene matches: 8. CDR1 is LGHNA, CDR2 YNFKEQ, per germline. This CDR3 comprises 14 residues.

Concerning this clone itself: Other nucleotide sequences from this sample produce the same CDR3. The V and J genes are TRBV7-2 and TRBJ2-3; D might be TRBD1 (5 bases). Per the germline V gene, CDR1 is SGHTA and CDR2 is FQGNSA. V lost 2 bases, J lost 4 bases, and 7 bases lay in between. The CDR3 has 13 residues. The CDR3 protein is CASSLQGSDTQYF. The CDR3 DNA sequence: TGTGCCAGCAGCTTACAGGGCTCAGATACGCAGTATTTT.

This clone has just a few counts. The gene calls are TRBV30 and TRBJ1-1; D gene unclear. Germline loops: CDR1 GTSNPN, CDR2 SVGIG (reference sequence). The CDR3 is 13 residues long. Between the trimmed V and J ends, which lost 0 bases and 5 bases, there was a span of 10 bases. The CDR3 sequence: CAWSVLPRTEAFF. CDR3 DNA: TGTGCCTGGAGTGTACTGCCGCGGACTGAAGCTTTCTTT. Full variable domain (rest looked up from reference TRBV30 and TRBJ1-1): SQTIHQWPATLVQPVGSPLSLECTVEGTSNPNLYWYRQAAGRGLQLLFYSVGIGQISSEVPQNLSASRPQDRQFILSSKKLLLSDSGFYLCAWSVLPRTEAFFGQGTRLTVV.

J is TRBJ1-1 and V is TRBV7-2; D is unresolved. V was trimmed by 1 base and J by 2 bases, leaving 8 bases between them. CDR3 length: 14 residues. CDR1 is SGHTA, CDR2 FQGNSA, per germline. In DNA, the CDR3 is TGTGCCAGCAGCTTAGATTACAGCAACACTGAAGCTTTCTTT. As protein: CASSLDYSNTEAFF.